The T cell receptor (beta chain) described here comes from a study of blood T cells in healthy people across ages. Overall study findings and caveats: Per million T cells, the diversity of TCR beta decreased roughly linearly as age advanced.

As for this clonotype: Its antigen is currently unknown.

The CDR3 runs to 14 residues. J gave up 7 bases and V 2 bases, and 3 bases lay outside the gene matches. Germline V gives CDR1 KGHSH, CDR2 LQKENI. Then a second PCR, running roughly 7 to 12 cycles, was carried out with a sample-barcoded 5' primer and a J-beta primer mix. A 12-random-nucleotide template-switch adaptor tagged each cDNA molecule. TCRdb re-called the 5' RACE reads through MiXCR, storing one row per CDR3 protein. The repertoire consists of 590,000 or so distinct CDR3 sequences, with about 30% occurring once and the leading ten covering 15% to 17%. Sequencing used blood. This receptor was obtained from a woman older than 75 in good health. The chain joins TRBV18 to TRBJ2-1, with 9 bases fitting TRBD1. In nucleotides, the CDR3 is TGTGCCAGCTCACCAAGGGACAGGGATAATGAGCAGTTCTTC. The encoded protein is CASSPRDRDNEQFF.